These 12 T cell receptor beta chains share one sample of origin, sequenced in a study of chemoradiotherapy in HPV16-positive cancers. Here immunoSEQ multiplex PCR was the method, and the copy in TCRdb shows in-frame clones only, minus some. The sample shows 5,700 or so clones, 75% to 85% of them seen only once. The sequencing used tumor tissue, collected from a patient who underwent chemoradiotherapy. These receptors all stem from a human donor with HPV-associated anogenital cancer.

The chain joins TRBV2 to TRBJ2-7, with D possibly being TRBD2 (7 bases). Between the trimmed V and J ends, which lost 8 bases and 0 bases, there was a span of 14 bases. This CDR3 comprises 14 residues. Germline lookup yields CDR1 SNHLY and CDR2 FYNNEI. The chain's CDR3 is CASEGGGSSYEQYF. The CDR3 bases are TGTGCCAGCGAAGGGGGGGGGAGCTCCTACGAGCAGTACTTC. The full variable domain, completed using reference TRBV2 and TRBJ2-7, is EPEVTQTPSHQVTQMGQEVILRCVPISNHLYFYWYRQILGQKVEFLVSFYNNEISEKSEIFDDQFSVERPDGSNFTLKIRSTKLEDSAMYFCASEGGGSSYEQYFGPGTRLTVT.

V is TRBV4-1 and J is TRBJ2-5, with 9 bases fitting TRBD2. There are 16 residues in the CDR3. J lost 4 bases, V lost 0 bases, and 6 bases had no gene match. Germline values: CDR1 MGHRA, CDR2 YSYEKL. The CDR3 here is CASSQDGGGAGETQYF. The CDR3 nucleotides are TGCGCCAGCAGCCAAGACGGCGGGGGGGCCGGAGAGACCCAGTACTTC.

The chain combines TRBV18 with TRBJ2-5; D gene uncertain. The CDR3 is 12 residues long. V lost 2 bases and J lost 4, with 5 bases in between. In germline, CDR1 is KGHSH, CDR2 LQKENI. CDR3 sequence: CASSPFTETQYF. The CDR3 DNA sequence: TGTGCCAGCTCACCATTTACAGAGACCCAGTACTTC.

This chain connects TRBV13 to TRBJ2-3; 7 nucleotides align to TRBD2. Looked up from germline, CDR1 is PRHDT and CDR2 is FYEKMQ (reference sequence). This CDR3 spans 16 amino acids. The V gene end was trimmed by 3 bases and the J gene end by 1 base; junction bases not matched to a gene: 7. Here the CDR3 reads CASSFPQSGGTDTQYF. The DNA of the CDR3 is TGTGCCAGCAGCTTCCCCCAGAGCGGGGGCACAGATACGCAGTATTTT.

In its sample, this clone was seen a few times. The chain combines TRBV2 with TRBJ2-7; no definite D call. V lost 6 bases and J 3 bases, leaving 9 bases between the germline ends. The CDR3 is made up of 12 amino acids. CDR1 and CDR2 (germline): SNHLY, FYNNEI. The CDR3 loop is CASSLANYEQYF. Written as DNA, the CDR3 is TGTGCCAGCAGCCTGGCTAACTACGAGCAGTACTTC.

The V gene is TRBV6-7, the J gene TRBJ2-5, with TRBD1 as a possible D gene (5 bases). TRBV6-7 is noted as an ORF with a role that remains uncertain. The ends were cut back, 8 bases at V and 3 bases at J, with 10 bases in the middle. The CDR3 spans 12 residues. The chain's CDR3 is CASADREETQYF. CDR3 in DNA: TGTGCCAGCGCAGACAGAGAAGAGACCCAGTACTTC.

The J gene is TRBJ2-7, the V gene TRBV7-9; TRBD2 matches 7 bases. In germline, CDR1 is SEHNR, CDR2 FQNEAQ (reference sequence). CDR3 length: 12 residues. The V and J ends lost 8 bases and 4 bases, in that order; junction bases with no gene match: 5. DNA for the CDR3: TGTGCCAGCGGGCAGGGACTATACGAGCAGTACTTC. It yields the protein CASGQGLYEQYF.

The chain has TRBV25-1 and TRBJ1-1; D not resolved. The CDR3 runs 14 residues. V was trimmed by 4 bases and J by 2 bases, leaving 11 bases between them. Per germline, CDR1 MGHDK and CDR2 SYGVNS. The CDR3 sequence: CASSVANTNTEAFF. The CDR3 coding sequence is TGTGCCAGCAGTGTAGCAAACACCAACACTGAAGCTTTCTTT.

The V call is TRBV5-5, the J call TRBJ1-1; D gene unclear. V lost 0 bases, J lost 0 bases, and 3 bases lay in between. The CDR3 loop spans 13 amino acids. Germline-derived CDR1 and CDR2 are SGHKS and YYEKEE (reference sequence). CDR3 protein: CASSLVVNTEAFF. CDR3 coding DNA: TGTGCCAGCAGCTTGGTAGTGAACACTGAAGCTTTCTTT. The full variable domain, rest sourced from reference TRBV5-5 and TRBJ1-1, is DAGVTQSPTHLIKTRGQQVTLRCSPISGHKSVSWYQQVLGQGPQFIFQYYEKEERGRGNFPDRFSARQFPNYSSELNVNALLLGDSALYLCASSLVVNTEAFFGQGTRLTVV.

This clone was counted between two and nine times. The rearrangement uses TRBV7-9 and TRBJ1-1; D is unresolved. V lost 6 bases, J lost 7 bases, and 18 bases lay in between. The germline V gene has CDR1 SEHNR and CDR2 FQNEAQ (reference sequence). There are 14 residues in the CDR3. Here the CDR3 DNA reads TGTGCCAGCAGAATCGAGGCCATTCAAGGTGAAGCTTTCTTT. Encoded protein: CASRIEAIQGEAFF.

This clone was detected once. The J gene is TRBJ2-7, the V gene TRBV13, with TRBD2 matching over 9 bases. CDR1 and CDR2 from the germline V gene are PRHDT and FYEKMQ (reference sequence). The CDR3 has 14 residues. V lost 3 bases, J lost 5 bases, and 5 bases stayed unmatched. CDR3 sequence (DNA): TGTGCCAGCAGCTTGGGACTAGCTAGCGACGAGCAGTACTTC. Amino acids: CASSLGLASDEQYF.

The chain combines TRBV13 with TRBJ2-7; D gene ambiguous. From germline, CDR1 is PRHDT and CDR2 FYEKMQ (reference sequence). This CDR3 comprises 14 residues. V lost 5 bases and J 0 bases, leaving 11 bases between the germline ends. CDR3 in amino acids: CASSARTVSYEQYF. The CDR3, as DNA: TGTGCCAGCAGCGCACGAACAGTCTCCTACGAGCAGTACTTC.